The subject of this entry is one T cell receptor (beta chain). The specificity of this receptor is unknown. Per-nucleotide qualities are absent, and no much larger clonotype sits a single base away. The CDR3 regions of human TCRbeta chains were subjected to immunosequencing. In the paper's pipeline: Repertoire TCRs were matched against a reference library of SARS-CoV-2-specific TCRs generated with the MIRA antigen-specificity platform. Breadth meant the fraction of unique TCRs that were SARS-CoV-2-associated, whereas depth meant the fraction of total T cells that were SARS-CoV-2-associated. Using the MIRA data, each spike-specific TCR was assigned both to the spike region to which the TCR was reactive and to a CD4 or CD8 class. Log10-transformed breadth and depth values were compared by one-way ANOVA with Sidak's multiple comparisons tests. Held by TCRdb, this immuneACCESS table contains in-frame sequences only and omits some clones. Under half of the omission traces to an unresolved V gene where checked; the cause of the rest is unknown. V and J calls and clone size are as listed in that table; D and trimming were resolved from the DNA. The sample contains under 150,000 clones, 85% of them found a single time. The top ten constitute more than 7.5% of the sample.

The entry originates in a study of T cell responses to AZD1222 COVID-19 vaccine (dated by TCRdb to the early 2020s). Study-level background: A total of 233 trial participants underwent TCR sequencing, of whom around 210 had received two doses of AZD1222 and 26 had received two doses of the MenACWY control vaccine. Trial participants were enrolled into age subgroups of 18-55, 56-69 and 70-plus years, which contained 148, 28 and 57 TCR-sequenced participants, respectively.

For CDR1 and CDR2, the germline V gene lists SGHTA and FQGNSA. The CDR3 contains 17 residues, cysteine and phenylalanine counted. CDR3 DNA is the only sequence kept; it has 51 bases, read in frame from the first base. Trimming at the junction amounts to 0 bases on V and 0 bases on J, and the germline ends lie 11 bases apart. The sample's time point label, decoded: about 28 days (+/-7) after the second vaccine dose. The treatment or condition label for this specimen denotes: meningococcal conjugate vaccine given as trial control. The vaccinee samples were drawn from two UK trials, COV001 and COV002, one of which was a single-blind randomized controlled phase 2/3 trial testing AZD1222 (ChAdOx1 nCoV-19) in healthy adults. For TCRbeta chain sequencing, PBMC samples were collected from trial participants at day 0 and at day 28 after the second dose. Study-wide findings and limitations: Because no samples from the day 14 peak response were available, repertoires could be characterized only after the peak T cell response. CD4 TCRs associated with the vaccine covered the entire spike protein, and the dominant responses were in regions 160-218 and 743-854. Epitopes outside the regions mutated in the B.1.351 and B.1.1.7 variants were reportedly recognized by nearly half of the unique spike-specific TCRs. Participants were mostly white British and included more females than males, and it was suggested by the authors that clonal diversity may have been underestimated. Spike-specific TCR breadth and depth rose significantly after two AZD1222 doses compared with day 0 and with MenACWY recipients. The 56-69-year group was small, and its depth increase did not reach significance, likely because of low power. Conclusions about previously exposed vaccinees are limited, since just 5 or 6 AZD1222 recipients were seropositive for SARS-CoV-2 at baseline.

The sequencing here drew on peripheral blood, taken 28 days after the second dose of the MenACWY control vaccine. The V and J genes are TRBV7-2 and TRBJ2-2, with the D gene uncertain. The sequence was collected from an adult who received the MenACWY meningococcal vaccine as a control. The CDR3 protein: CASSLAAWASNTGELFF. Read as DNA, the sequence is TGTGCCAGCAGCTTAGCTGCGTGGGCCTCGAACACCGGGGAGCTGTTTTTT.